This T cell receptor (beta chain) originates from a study of regulatory T cells in long-lasting Graves disease. As for the study in general: Under 3 months of antithyroid drugs had been taken by newly diagnosed Graves' patients. Points from the study as a whole: Thyroid tissue was not studied; only peripheral blood was.

iRepertoire HTBI primers and Arm-PCR of CDR3 regions built TCR beta libraries. TCRdb fed the multiplex PCR reads into MiXCR, producing one record per CDR3 protein. The repertoire holds approximately 400,000 distinct CDR3 sequences, with approximately 12% as singletons. Time point reported: newly diagnosed GD, antithyroid drugs for less than 3 months. The TCR library was prepared using RNA isolated from PBMCs. Trimming took off 0 bases at V and 3 bases at J, with 7 bases between the two ends. Germline V gene sequence: CDR1 SGDLS, CDR2 YYNGEE. The CDR3 covers 14 residues. Remarks on this clonotype: Its antigen is still unknown.

The same sample was also studied in work on T cells in Graves' hyperthyroidism and ophthalmopathy. As that report states: Using the HTBI primer set, a first-round RT-PCR was run on the TCR CDR3. Blood also showed most of the thyroid clonotypes that were expanded above 0.001.

This rearrangement joins TRBV9 to TRBJ2-1; D may be TRBD2 (5 bases). The sequencing here drew on peripheral blood mononuclear cells (PBMCs), taken at new diagnosis, from a patient treated with antithyroid drugs. The sequence was collected from a woman aged 18 to 35 with Graves disease. The CDR3 loop is CASSVDDYYNEQFF. The DNA of the CDR3 is TGTGCCAGCAGCGTAGACGACTACTACAATGAGCAGTTCTTC.